These T cell receptor beta chains were read from a single sample in a study of shared clonotypes between healthy human individuals. Clones were read by immunoSEQ multiplex PCR, and TCRdb kept only the in-frame ones, dropping some. The sample has fewer than 600,000 clones; roughly 79% are singletons. The sample was PBMCs. Source of these receptors: a woman aged 40 to 50 in good health. Some clones in this sample may be carry-over from other donors' samples. CDR3s include the opening cysteine and the closing phenylalanine or tryptophan. A D gene is named only where the DNA matches it firmly.

v_call	d_call	j_call	cdr3_aa	cdr3_nt
TRBV27	NA	TRBJ2-1	CASSLAGSNNEQFF	TGTGCCAGCAGTTTAGCCGGATCTAACAATGAGCAGTTCTTC
TRBV28	TRBD1	TRBJ1-2	CASARDRDYGYTF	TGTGCCAGCGCGAGGGACAGGGATTATGGCTACACCTTC
TRBV2	NA	TRBJ1-5	CASSARSNQPQHF	TGTGCCAGCAGTGCCCGGAGCAATCAGCCCCAGCATTTT
TRBV30	NA	TRBJ2-2	CAWSVWGTTGELFF	TGTGCCTGGAGTGTCTGGGGGACCACCGGGGAGCTGTTTTTT
TRBV28	NA	TRBJ2-1	CASSSDRAVGTRNNEQFF	TGTGCCAGCAGTTCGGACAGGGCAGTCGGGACTAGAAACAATGAGCAGTTCTTC
TRBV6-4	NA	TRBJ1-5	CASSDNPGSNQPQHF	TGTGCCAGCAGTGACAATCCAGGGTCTAATCAGCCCCAGCATTTT
TRBV11-3	NA	TRBJ2-5	CASSSLQETQYF	TGTGCCAGCAGCTCTCTCCAAGAGACCCAGTACTTC
TRBV7-6	TRBD1	TRBJ2-2	CASSLTQGASITGELFF	TGTGCCAGCAGCTTGACACAGGGGGCCAGTATCACCGGGGAGCTGTTTTTT
TRBV10-1	TRBD2	TRBJ2-2	CATRAGERAGELFF	TGCGCCACCCGAGCGGGAGAAAGGGCCGGGGAGCTGTTTTTT
TRBV28	NA	TRBJ2-7	CASSLGLYEQYF	TGTGCCAGCAGTTTGGGCCTCTACGAGCAGTACTTC
TRBV10-3	TRBD1	TRBJ2-2	CAISPDRGAGELFF	TGTGCCATCAGTCCGGACAGGGGGGCCGGGGAGCTGTTTTTT
TRBV5-1	NA	TRBJ2-1	CASSLGLPSEQFF	TGCGCCAGCAGCTTGGGCCTACCCAGTGAGCAGTTCTTC
TRBV6-6	TRBD1	TRBJ1-1	CASSPERQGGTEAFF	TGTGCCAGCAGCCCCGAAAGACAGGGAGGGACTGAAGCTTTCTTT
TRBV28	TRBD1	TRBJ1-2	CASSSPTGSEGYYGYTF	TGTGCCAGCAGTTCCCCGACAGGGTCCGAGGGGTACTATGGCTACACCTTC
TRBV5-4	NA	TRBJ2-7	CASSLAPDSYYEQYF	TGTGCCAGCAGCTTGGCTCCGGACAGTTACTACGAGCAGTACTTC
TRBV6-1	NA	TRBJ1-2	CASSGGQDLNYGYTF	TGTGCCAGCAGTGGGGGCCAGGATCTGAATTATGGCTACACCTTC
TRBV6-1	TRBD1	TRBJ2-7	CASSVHSTGGVSYEQYF	TGTGCCAGCAGTGTCCACTCGACAGGGGGCGTTTCCTACGAGCAGTACTTC
TRBV5-6	NA	TRBJ2-3	CASNRGEGWGTDTQYF	TGTGCCAGCAACCGAGGCGAGGGCTGGGGCACAGATACGCAGTATTTT
TRBV30	NA	TRBJ2-5	CAWSVLTQETQYF	TGTGCCTGGAGTGTACTCACCCAAGAGACCCAGTACTTC
TRBV6-1	NA	TRBJ2-1	CASSEGTPKQFF	TGTGCCAGCAGTGAAGGAACGCCGAAGCAGTTCTTC